Here is one T cell receptor beta chain with its context. Its antigen remains unidentified. Data came from immunoSEQ multiplex PCR; TCRdb stores just in-frame clones and leaves some out. This table has 130,000 or so clones, roughly nine tenths appearing once. The data derive from a study of T cell responses to AZD1222 COVID-19 vaccine. Study at large: The analysis combined second doses at about 4 or about 12 weeks. The study's findings and limits: Scientists sampled the repertoires only once the peak T cell response had passed.

The TCR sequence derives from an adult in good health. The sequencing here drew on peripheral blood, taken on day 0 of AZD1222 vaccination.

The chain's CDR3 is CASSDGASVSTDTQYF. The CDR3 DNA reads TGTGCCAGCAGTGACGGGGCTAGCGTCAGCACAGATACGCAGTATTTT. The V and J genes are TRBV6-4 and TRBJ2-3; tentative D call: TRBD2 (6 bases). V was cut by 2 bases and J by 0 bases, with 12 bases left in between. The CDR3 runs 16 residues. Germline V gene data show CDR1 as MRHNA and CDR2 as SNTAGT.